These T cell receptor beta chains were read from a single sample in a study of cytomegalovirus exposure and HLA in healthy donors. Clones were sequenced by immunoSEQ multiplex PCR, and TCRdb holds only the in-frame ones, with some missing. The table has 130,000 or so clones, around three quarters seen once. Sequenced: PBMCs. The receptors were sampled from a man younger than 45 in good health and CMV-seronegative. CDR3s include the opening cysteine and the closing phenylalanine or tryptophan. D genes are given only for firm matches. For some rows the clone size is stated as once, few or many, or as a class when expanded; others skip it.

>TRBJ1-5|TRBV12-2|.|.
CASRLLNRESNQPQHF
TGTGCAAGTCGCTTACTTAACAGGGAGAGCAATCAGCCCCAGCATTTT
>TRBJ2-7|TRBV4-1|TRBD2|many
CASSQTSGSSYEQYF
TGCGCCAGCAGCCAGACTAGCGGGAGTTCCTACGAGCAGTACTTC
>TRBJ2-1|TRBV29-1|.|.
CSGQVGVPNNEQFF
TGCAGCGGACAGGTAGGGGTGCCAAACAATGAGCAGTTCTTC
>TRBJ1-5|TRBV18|TRBD1|.
CASSQTQDRTQHF
TGTGCCAGCTCCCAGACACAGGACAGGACCCAGCATTTT
>TRBJ1-4|TRBV7-9|.|.
CASSWGPTVEEKLFF
TGTGCCAGCAGCTGGGGGCCGACAGTGGAAGAAAAACTGTTTTTT
>TRBJ1-2|TRBV28|TRBD1|.
CASSPRTGAFGYTF
TGTGCCAGCAGTCCTAGGACAGGGGCATTTGGCTACACCTTC
>TRBJ1-4|TRBV7-2|.|.
CASSLGSGYFDELFF
TGTGCCAGCAGCTTAGGTTCGGGTTATTTCGATGAACTGTTTTTT
>TRBJ2-5|TRBV5-1|TRBD1|once
CASRVGTGAAETQYF
TGCGCCAGCAGGGTAGGCACAGGGGCTGCAGAGACCCAGTACTTC
>TRBJ1-1|TRBV30|.|.
CAWSVQPNTEAFF
TGTGCCTGGAGTGTACAGCCGAACACTGAAGCTTTCTTT
>TRBJ2-7|TRBV5-1|.|.
CASSLGLQYEQYF
TGCGCCAGCAGCTTGGGACTTCAATACGAGCAGTACTTC
>TRBJ1-5|TRBV2|.|.
CASSRVNSNQPQHF
TGTGCCAGCAGTCGAGTGAATAGCAATCAGCCCCAGCATTTT
>TRBJ1-2|TRBV4-1|TRBD1|.
CASSQEGTGLRYTF
TGCGCCAGCAGCCAAGAGGGGACAGGGCTGCGCTACACCTTC
>TRBJ1-1|TRBV11-2|.|.
CASSLGFGQDTEAFF
TGTGCCAGCAGCTTAGGATTCGGACAAGACACTGAAGCTTTCTTT
>TRBJ2-3|TRBV30|.|.
CAWSRSVSTDTQYF
TGTGCCTGGAGTCGGAGCGTGAGTACAGATACGCAGTATTTT
>TRBJ2-1|TRBV4-2|TRBD1|.
CASSLTFMGQGSHNEQFF
TGTGCCAGCAGCCTGACGTTTATGGGACAGGGGTCCCACAATGAGCAGTTCTTC
>TRBJ2-1|TRBV29-1|TRBD2|.
CSVEGLAGLSSYNEQFF
TGCAGCGTTGAGGGACTAGCGGGCCTTAGCTCCTACAATGAGCAGTTCTTC
>TRBJ2-3|TRBV27|TRBD2|.
CASSLRGGRTDTQYF
TGTGCCAGCAGTTTGCGGGGGGGCCGGACAGATACGCAGTATTTT
>TRBJ1-2|TRBV30|.|.
CAWSVLVHARGGYTF
TGTGCCTGGAGCGTTTTGGTTCACGCCAGGGGCGGCTACACCTTC
>TRBJ1-3|TRBV6-6|.|.
CASIPRGIAGNTIYF
TGTGCCAGCATCCCAAGAGGGATTGCTGGAAACACCATATATTTT
>TRBJ2-3|TRBV28|.|.
CASSAPAAQADTQYF
TGTGCCAGCAGTGCACCAGCGGCCCAGGCAGATACGCAGTATTTT
>TRBJ2-2|TRBV29-1|TRBD1|.
CSVVLGQGISLNTGELFF
TGCAGCGTTGTCCTGGGACAGGGGATTAGTCTTAACACCGGGGAGCTGTTTTTT
>TRBJ2-7|TRBV29-1|.|.
CSVARQATRTYEQYF
TGCAGCGTGGCCAGACAGGCAACAAGAACCTACGAGCAGTACTTC
>TRBJ1-1|TRBV9|.|.
CASSSGGYGNTEAFF
TGTGCCAGCAGCTCCGGGGGTTACGGGAACACTGAAGCTTTCTTT
>TRBJ1-6|TRBV6-5|.|.
CASRTQGYNSPLHF
TGTGCCAGCAGAACACAGGGTTATAATTCACCCCTCCACTTT
>TRBJ2-7|TRBV5-6|TRBD2|.
CASSLEYALRGGTDEQYF
TGTGCCAGCAGCTTGGAATACGCTTTGCGGGGGGGCACCGACGAGCAGTACTTC
>TRBJ2-7|TRBV2|TRBD1|few
CASTRTGAYEQYF
TGTGCCAGCACAAGGACAGGAGCCTACGAGCAGTACTTC
>TRBJ2-7|TRBV7-8|.|.
CASSLASSYEQYF
TGTGCCAGCAGCTTAGCTAGCAGTTACGAGCAGTACTTC
>TRBJ2-2|TRBV4-3|TRBD2|.
CASSQGWASGSGAGELFF
TGCGCCAGCAGCCAAGGATGGGCTAGCGGGAGCGGGGCCGGGGAGCTGTTTTTT
>TRBJ2-7|TRBV30|TRBD1|.
CAWSGDSSYEQYF
TGTGCCTGGAGTGGGGACAGTTCCTACGAGCAGTACTTC
>TRBJ2-5|TRBV7-2|.|once
CASSLEAAPGKTQYF
TGTGCCAGCAGCTTAGAGGCGGCGCCCGGGAAGACCCAGTACTTC
>TRBJ2-7|TRBV4-3|.|.
CASSQDPLAGEQYF
TGCGCCAGCAGCCAAGATCCGCTAGCTGGGGAGCAGTACTTC
>TRBJ2-1|TRBV5-1|.|.
CASSRTGGLYNEQFF
TGCGCCAGCAGCCGGACAGGAGGGTTATACAATGAGCAGTTCTTC
>TRBJ1-1|TRBV6-6|TRBD1|.
CASSWDRVSTEAFF
TGTGCCAGCAGCTGGGACAGGGTGAGCACTGAAGCTTTCTTT
>TRBJ2-7|TRBV4-2|TRBD1|.
CASRLGQDYEQYF
TGTGCCAGCAGGCTCGGACAGGACTACGAGCAGTACTTC
>TRBJ1-1|TRBV6-5|.|.
CASSYGTLNTEAFF
TGTGCCAGCAGTTACGGTACTCTTAACACTGAAGCTTTCTTT
>TRBJ2-6|TRBV7-9|TRBD1|.
CASSFSGQLSGANVLTF
TGTGCCAGCAGCTTTTCGGGACAGTTGTCTGGGGCCAACGTCCTGACTTTC
>TRBJ1-1|TRBV2|.|.
CASSLFRRPSPDSHTEAFF
TGTGCCAGCAGCTTATTCCGACGACCATCGCCGGACAGTCACACTGAAGCTTTCTTT
>TRBJ2-7|TRBV15|.|.
CATSRDRGLFHEQYF
TGTGCCACCAGCAGAGATAGGGGCTTATTCCACGAGCAGTACTTC
>TRBJ2-2|TRBV30|TRBD2|.
CATSGGLASGELFF
TGTGCCACCTCAGGCGGACTAGCTTCTGGGGAGCTGTTTTTT
>TRBJ2-7|TRBV6-1|.|.
CASSEQTYEQYF
TGTGCCAGCAGTGAACAGACTTACGAGCAGTACTTC
>TRBJ2-3|TRBV2|.|.
CASKWVGAVTDTQYF
TGTGCCAGCAAATGGGTGGGAGCAGTCACAGATACGCAGTATTTT
>TRBJ1-1|TRBV5-6|TRBD1|.
CASSWGTAVNTEAFF
TGTGCCAGCAGCTGGGGGACAGCCGTGAACACTGAAGCTTTCTTT
>TRBJ2-7|TRBV11-1|TRBD1|.
CASKNLRQGAYEQYF
TGTGCCAGCAAGAACCTTCGACAGGGGGCCTACGAGCAGTACTTC
>TRBJ2-7|TRBV6-5|TRBD1|.
CASGRTGTFEQYF
TGTGCCAGCGGGCGGACAGGGACTTTCGAGCAGTACTTC
>TRBJ2-1|TRBV10-2|TRBD2|.
CASRSTSAAYNEQFF
TGCGCCAGCAGATCCACTAGCGCGGCCTACAATGAGCAGTTCTTC
>TRBJ2-7|TRBV27|TRBD1|.
CASSLSGTGQTYEQYF
TGTGCCAGCAGTTTATCGGGGACAGGGCAGACCTACGAGCAGTACTTC
>TRBJ2-5|TRBV6-5|.|.
CASTGRDTQETQYF
TGTGCCAGCACGGGTCGGGACACCCAAGAGACCCAGTACTTC
>TRBJ2-1|TRBV2|TRBD1|.
CASSTWTGTNEQFF
TGTGCCAGCAGTACCTGGACAGGGACCAATGAGCAGTTCTTC
>TRBJ1-5|TRBV19|TRBD1|.
CASSRGTVPYSNQPQHF
TGTGCCAGTAGTCGAGGGACAGTACCTTATAGCAATCAGCCCCAGCATTTT
>TRBJ1-1|TRBV4-1|.|.
CASSQDLGGLTNTEAFF
TGCGCCAGCAGCCAAGATTTGGGGGGATTGACGAACACTGAAGCTTTCTTT
>TRBJ2-7|TRBV4-2|TRBD1|.
CASSPGTGSYEQYF
TGTGCCAGCAGCCCTGGGACAGGATCCTACGAGCAGTACTTC
>TRBJ2-7|TRBV5-1|.|.
CASSLPGTSTYEQYF
TGCGCCAGCAGCTTGCCCGGGACTTCGACCTACGAGCAGTACTTC
>TRBJ2-7|TRBV7-6|.|.
CASSQRTDGRYEQYF
TGTGCCAGCAGTCAAAGAACAGACGGTCGGTACGAGCAGTACTTC
>TRBJ2-3|TRBV19|.|.
CATSAGGTDTQYF
TGTGCCACCAGTGCAGGTGGAACAGATACGCAGTATTTT